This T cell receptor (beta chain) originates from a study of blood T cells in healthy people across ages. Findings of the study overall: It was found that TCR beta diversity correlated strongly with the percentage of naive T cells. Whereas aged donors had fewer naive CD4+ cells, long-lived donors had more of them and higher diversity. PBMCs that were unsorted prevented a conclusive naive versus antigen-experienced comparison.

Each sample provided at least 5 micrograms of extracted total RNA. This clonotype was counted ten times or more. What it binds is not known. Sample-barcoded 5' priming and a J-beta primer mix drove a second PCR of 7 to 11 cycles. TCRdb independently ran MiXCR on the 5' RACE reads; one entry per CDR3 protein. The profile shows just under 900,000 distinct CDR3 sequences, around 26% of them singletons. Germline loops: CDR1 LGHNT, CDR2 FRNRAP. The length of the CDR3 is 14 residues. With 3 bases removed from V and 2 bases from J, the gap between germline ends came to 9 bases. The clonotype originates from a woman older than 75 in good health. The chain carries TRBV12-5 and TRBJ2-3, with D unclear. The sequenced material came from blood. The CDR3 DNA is TGTGCTAGTGGTTTAAACAGTTACACAGATACGCAGTATTTT. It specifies CASGLNSYTDTQYF.